The subject of this entry is one T cell receptor (beta chain). Time point defined: patch test 2, 6 weeks after DPC sensitization. The treatment here: therapeutic diphenylcyclopropenone sensitization with weekly scalp DPC. The data were taken from a study of human T cells and chemical hapten exposure. Original processing notes: There were a median of roughly 100,000 TCRs per sample, with a range from roughly 20,000 to 750,000. TCRdb independently ran MiXCR on the RACE reads; one entry per CDR3 protein. V and J calls and clone size were set by TCRdb, not the authors. The repertoire holds under 100,000 distinct CDR3 sequences, with more than 9% as singletons. Trimming cost V 4 bases and J 2 bases, with 6 bases left between them. The germline V gene encodes CDR1 SGHTA and CDR2 FQGNSA. The CDR3 spans 12 residues.

The rearrangement uses TRBV7-2 and TRBJ2-7; unclear D gene. The TCR originated in a woman aged 50 to 60 with alopecia areata. Some clones in this sample may be carry-over from other donors' samples. The input for sequencing was whole blood, taken in connection with sensitization to the hapten diphenylcyclopropenone (DPC). CDR3 bases: TGTGCCAGCAGCTCCGGGCCCTACGAGCAGTACTTC. Encoded protein: CASSSGPYEQYF.